This T cell receptor (beta chain) was captured in a study of T cell repertoires in cytomegalovirus infection. Study details: Both a matching HLA type and CMV infection were indicated by public TCR beta signatures.

TCRdb ran MiXCR on the reads and lists one entry per CDR3 protein. The top ten hold about 10% of the sample, which has over 200,000 distinct CDR3 sequences, around 13% seen once. Trimming removed 3 bases from V and 7 bases from J, with 13 bases in between. The CDR3 is made up of 15 amino acids. CDR1 is MDHEN, CDR2 SYDVKM, per germline. Concerning this clonotype: No antigen is known for it.

Findings of the study overall: Adding up the frequency of public TCR beta families identified people who carried CMV plus the relevant HLA. HLA-C-restricted TCR beta clonotypes specific for CMV led the ex vivo response.

The sequenced material came from PBMCs. The TCR comes from a human donor in good health (CMV status not recorded). Some clones in this sample may be carry-over from other donors' samples. The J gene is TRBJ1-6, the V gene TRBV28; D may be TRBD1 (6 bases). CDR3 in amino acids: CASSFQRTANSPLHF. CDR3 DNA sequence: TGTGCCAGCAGTTTTCAAAGGACAGCAAATTCACCCCTCCACTTT.